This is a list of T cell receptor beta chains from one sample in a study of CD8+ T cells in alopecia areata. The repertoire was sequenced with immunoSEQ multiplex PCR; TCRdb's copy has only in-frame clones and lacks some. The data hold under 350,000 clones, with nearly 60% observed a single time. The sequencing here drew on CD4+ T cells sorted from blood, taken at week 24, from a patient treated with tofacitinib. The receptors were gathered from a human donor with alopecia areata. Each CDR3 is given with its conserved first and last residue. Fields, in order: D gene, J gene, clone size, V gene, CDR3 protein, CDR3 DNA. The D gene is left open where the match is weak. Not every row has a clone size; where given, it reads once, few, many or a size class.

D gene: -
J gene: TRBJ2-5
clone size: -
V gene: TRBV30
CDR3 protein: CAWSVRGKTQYF
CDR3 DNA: TGTGCCTGGAGTGTACGGGGGAAGACCCAGTACTTC

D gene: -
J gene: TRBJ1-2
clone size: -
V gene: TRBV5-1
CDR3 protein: CASTQFGRKRYGYTF
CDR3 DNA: TGCGCCAGCACCCAATTTGGAAGAAAGAGATATGGCTACACCTTC

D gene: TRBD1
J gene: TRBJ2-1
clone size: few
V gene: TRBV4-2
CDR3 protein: CASSLPDRISDNEQFF
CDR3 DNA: TGTGCCAGCAGCCTCCCGGACAGGATCAGCGACAATGAGCAGTTCTTC

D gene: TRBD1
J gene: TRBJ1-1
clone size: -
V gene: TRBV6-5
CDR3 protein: CASSNYRGAEAFF
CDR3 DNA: TGTGCCAGCAGTAACTACAGGGGGGCTGAAGCTTTCTTT

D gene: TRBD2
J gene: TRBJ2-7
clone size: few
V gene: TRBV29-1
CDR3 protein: CSVGTGTIPLTYEQYF
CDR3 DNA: TGCAGCGTCGGGACCGGGACTATCCCCCTGACCTACGAGCAGTACTTC

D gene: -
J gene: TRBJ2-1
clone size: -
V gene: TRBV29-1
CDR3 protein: CSVDRVPFF
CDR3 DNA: TGCAGCGTTGATCGCGTGCCGTTCTTC

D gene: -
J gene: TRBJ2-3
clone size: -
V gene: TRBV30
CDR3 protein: CAWSVVGSSTDTQYF
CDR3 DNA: TGTGCCTGGAGTGTAGTCGGAAGTAGCACAGATACGCAGTATTTT

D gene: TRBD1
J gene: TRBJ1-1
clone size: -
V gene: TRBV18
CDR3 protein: CASSPYRDRETEAFF
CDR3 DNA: TGTGCCAGCTCACCCTACCGGGACAGGGAGACTGAAGCTTTCTTT

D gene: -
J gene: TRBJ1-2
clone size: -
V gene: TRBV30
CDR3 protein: CAWRDSLPKSYGYTF
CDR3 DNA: TGTGCCTGGAGGGACAGTTTACCGAAATCCTATGGCTACACCTTC

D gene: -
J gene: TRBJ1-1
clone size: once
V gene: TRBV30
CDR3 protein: CACITRAPSKLAFF
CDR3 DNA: TGTGCCTGCATCACCCGGGCCCCCTCTAAACTGGCTTTCTTT

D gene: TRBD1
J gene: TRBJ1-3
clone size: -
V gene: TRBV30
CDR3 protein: CAWSPIRDSMRNTIYF
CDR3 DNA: TGTGCCTGGAGTCCTATCCGGGACAGCATGAGAAACACCATATATTTT

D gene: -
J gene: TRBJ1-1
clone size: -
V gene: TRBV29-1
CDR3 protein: CSVQQGNTEAFF
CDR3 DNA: TGCAGCGTTCAGCAGGGGAACACTGAAGCTTTCTTT

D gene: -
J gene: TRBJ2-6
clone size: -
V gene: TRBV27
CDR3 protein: CASTGSSGANVLTF
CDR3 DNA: TGTGCCAGCACCGGCTCCTCTGGGGCCAACGTCCTGACTTTC